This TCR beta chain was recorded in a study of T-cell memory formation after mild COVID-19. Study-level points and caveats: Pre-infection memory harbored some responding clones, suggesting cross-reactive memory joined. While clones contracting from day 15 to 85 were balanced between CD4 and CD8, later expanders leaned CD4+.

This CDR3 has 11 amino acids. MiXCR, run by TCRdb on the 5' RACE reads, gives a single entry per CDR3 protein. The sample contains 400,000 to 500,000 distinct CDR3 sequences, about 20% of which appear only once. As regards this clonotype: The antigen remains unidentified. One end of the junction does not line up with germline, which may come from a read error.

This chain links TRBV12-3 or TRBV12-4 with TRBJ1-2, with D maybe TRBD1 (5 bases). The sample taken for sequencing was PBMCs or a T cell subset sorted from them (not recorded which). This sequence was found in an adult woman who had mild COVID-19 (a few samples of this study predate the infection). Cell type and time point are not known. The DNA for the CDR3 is TGTGCCAGCATTGAAGGGCCGGGGACCATCTTC. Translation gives CASIEGPGTIF.